Below are 23 T cell receptor beta chains sequenced from a single sample in a study of OX40 agonist ivuxolimab in advanced cancers. Generated by immunoSEQ multiplex PCR, the TCRdb table keeps only in-frame clones and is missing some. The sample carries roughly 25,000 clones, 76% recorded once. The sample was CD4+ or CD8+ T cells sorted from blood, taken in a trial of the OX40 agonist ivuxolimab. The receptors originated from an adult with an advanced solid tumor such as melanoma, head and neck, liver or kidney cancer.

The chain uses TRBV10-1 and TRBJ1-3; D is possibly TRBD1 (5 bases). Trimming left V 6 bases short and J 3 bases short, with 12 bases between. This CDR3 has 14 residues. Germline CDR1 is WNHNN and CDR2 is SYGVQD (reference sequence). The CDR3 reads CASSAGTDGNTIYF. The CDR3 DNA is TGCGCCAGCAGCGCGGGGACGGATGGAAACACCATATATTTT.

Comment on this clone: This sample also contains other DNA sequences that code for the same CDR3. V usage is TRBV10-3 and J usage is TRBJ2-5; 10 positions agree with TRBD2. Germline V lookup: CDR1 ENHRY, CDR2 SYGVKD. The CDR3 spans 16 residues. V trimming: 0 bases; J trimming: 2 bases; junction bases outside the gene matches: 3. CDR3 loop: CAISESEAGGQETQYF. The CDR3 DNA reads as TGTGCCATCAGTGAGTCGGAAGCGGGGGGGCAAGAGACCCAGTACTTC.

V is TRBV5-4 and J is TRBJ1-6; TRBD1 agrees at 9 bases. There are 19 residues in the CDR3. The V and J ends lost 0 bases and 1 base, in that order; junction bases with no gene match: 8. The germline V gene encodes CDR1 SGHNT and CDR2 YYREEE (reference sequence). The CDR3 region has the DNA TGTGCCAGCAGCTTGGGCGGGACAGGGTCCGAGTCCTATAATTCACCCCTCCACTTT. It codes for CASSLGGTGSESYNSPLHF.

The chain has TRBV7-2 and TRBJ2-1; D is unresolved. Per germline, CDR1 SGHTA and CDR2 FQGNSA. The CDR3 is 15 amino acids. V lost 7 bases to trimming and J lost 0 bases, with 13 bases between them. CDR3 region: CASTGTMNSYNEQFF. For the CDR3, the DNA is TGTGCCAGCACCGGAACGATGAACTCCTACAATGAGCAGTTCTTC.

This clone has a single count. The rearrangement joins TRBV7-6 to TRBJ2-5, with a tentative D call TRBD1 (5 bases). The J call may be in error: the DNA end matches TRBJ2-7 better. Looked up from germline, CDR1 is SGHVS and CDR2 is FNYEAQ. The CDR3 has 13 amino acids. The CDR3 nucleotides are TGTGCCAGCAGCTTAATAGGGGTCGACGAGCAGTACTTC. Translating gives CASSLIGVDEQYF.

The CDR3 DNA is TGTGCCAGCAGCTCCTTCTCGGGACTAGCGGGGGTTGTCAATGAGCAGTTCTTC. As protein: CASSSFSGLAGVVNEQFF. J is TRBJ2-1 and V is TRBV7-3; 14 bases agree with TRBD2. Germline assignment: CDR1 SGHTA and CDR2 FQGTGA. This CDR3 region has 18 residues. J gave up 6 bases and V 4 bases, and 11 bases lay outside the gene matches.

V is TRBV11-2 and J is TRBJ2-1, with D unclear. The V gene lost 5 bases and the J gene lost 9 bases, with 8 bases spanning the gap. The CDR3 is 11 amino acids. The germline V gene encodes CDR1 SGHAT and CDR2 FQNNGV. The CDR3 DNA follows: TGTGCCAGCAGCGATAGGGTTGAGCAGTTCTTC. Protein sequence: CASSDRVEQFF.

The chain couples TRBV6-5 to TRBJ1-2; 7 nucleotides agree with TRBD1. Germline V lookup: CDR1 MNHEY, CDR2 SVGAGI. V trimming: 6 bases; J trimming: 4 bases; junction bases outside the gene matches: 8. The CDR3 covers 14 residues. CDR3 residues: CASRLPGGVYGYTF. CDR3 nucleotide sequence: TGTGCCAGCAGACTCCCAGGGGGGGTCTATGGCTACACCTTC.

The chain uses TRBV7-8 and TRBJ2-1; D possibly matches TRBD1 or TRBD2 (6 bases each). Germline assignment: CDR1 SGHVS and CDR2 FQNEAQ. The CDR3 has 15 residues. Deletions cut 4 bases from V and 6 bases from J, with 16 bases between. For the CDR3, the DNA is TGTGCCAGCAGCTCGACCGGGGGCGCGCCCAATGAGCAGTTCTTC. Its protein is CASSSTGGAPNEQFF.

J is TRBJ2-1 and V is TRBV5-4; a possible D gene is TRBD1 (5 bases). This CDR3 contains 13 residues. With 4 bases removed from V and 7 bases from J, the gap between germline ends came to 12 bases. Germline CDR1 is SGHNT and CDR2 is YYREEE (reference sequence). This chain's CDR3 is CASSIQGVNEQFF. The CDR3 DNA reads as TGTGCCAGCAGCATACAAGGGGTAAATGAGCAGTTCTTC. The variable domain in full, completed from reference TRBV5-4 and TRBJ2-1, reads ETGVTQSPTHLIKTRGQQVTLRCSSQSGHNTVSWYQQALGQGPQFIFQYYREEENGRGNFPPRFSGLQFPNYSSELNVNALELDDSALYLCASSIQGVNEQFFGPGTRLTVL.

The chain recombines TRBV23-1 with TRBJ2-1, with D tentatively TRBD2 (6 bases). TRBV23-1 qualifies as an ORF whose function is uncertain. The CDR3 covers 17 residues. Trimming stripped 0 bases from V and 3 bases from J, with 15 bases between. CDR3 sequence reads: CASSQSIWLAVYNEQFF. The CDR3 nucleotides read TGCGCCAGCAGTCAATCTATCTGGTTAGCGGTCTACAATGAGCAGTTCTTC.

V and J are TRBV6-5 and TRBJ1-1; weak D call: TRBD1 (5 bases). Germline CDR1 MNHEY, CDR2 SVGAGI. This CDR3 has 13 amino acids. V was cut by 7 bases and J by 10 bases, with 19 bases left in between. CDR3 protein: CASTRGRAFGAFF. The CDR3 coding sequence is TGTGCCAGCACCCGGGGCCGGGCTTTCGGAGCTTTCTTT.

The V call is TRBV7-2, the J call TRBJ2-7; 8 bases map to TRBD2. The germline V gene encodes CDR1 SGHTA and CDR2 FQGNSA. The V gene end was trimmed by 4 bases and the J gene end by 7 bases; junction bases not matched to a gene: 12. The CDR3 has 15 amino acids. The CDR3 coding sequence is TGTGCCAGCAGCTCTGTACCGGGCGGGGGGATGGAGCAGTACTTC. Protein: CASSSVPGGGMEQYF.

Only a few counts were recorded for this clone. J is TRBJ2-5 and V is TRBV19, with D possibly being TRBD1 or TRBD2 (6 bases each). V was trimmed by 2 bases and J by 2 bases, leaving 18 bases between them. This CDR3 is built from 17 residues. Germline V gene lookup returns CDR1 LNHDA and CDR2 SQIVND (reference sequence). CDR3 nucleotide sequence: TGTGCCAGTAGTATACAGGGATCGACGGGGGCACAAGAGACCCAGTACTTC. Its protein is CASSIQGSTGAQETQYF.

V and J are TRBV11-3 and TRBJ2-1; D is perhaps TRBD2 (6 bases). The CDR3 spans 13 residues. Germline V CDR1 and CDR2: SGHNT, YENEEA. V lost 5 bases and J 10 bases, leaving 15 bases between the germline ends. The CDR3 loop is CASSTGEGTEQFF. The CDR3 region has the DNA TGTGCCAGCAGCACGGGAGAAGGGACCGAGCAGTTCTTC.

The V call is TRBV7-8, the J call TRBJ1-5; D is unclear. V gave up 6 bases and J gave up 5 bases, with 11 bases separating them. This CDR3 contains 13 residues. From germline, CDR1 is SGHVS and CDR2 FQNEAQ. The CDR3 region is CASSLTRDQPQHF. CDR3 DNA sequence: TGTGCCAGCAGTCTAACACGAGATCAGCCCCAGCATTTT. Full variable domain (missing parts from reference TRBV7-8 and TRBJ1-5): GAGVSQSPRYKVAKRGQDVALRCDPISGHVSLFWYQQALGQGPEFLTYFQNEAQLDKSGLPSDRFFAERPEGSVSTLKIQRTQQEDSAVYLCASSLTRDQPQHFGDGTRLSIL.

Regarding this clone: At the DNA level, this CDR3 is encoded by other sequences in the same sample as well. The chain employs TRBV5-1 and TRBJ2-2, with D perhaps assigned TRBD1 or TRBD2 (7 bases each). The CDR3 runs to 16 residues. The germline CDR1 and CDR2 sequences are SGHRS and YFSETQ. Trimming removed 2 bases at V and 4 bases at J, with 15 bases between. CDR3 in amino acids: CASSLNRGGGTGELFF. The CDR3, as DNA: TGCGCCAGCAGCTTAAACAGGGGAGGGGGCACCGGGGAGCTGTTTTTT.

The chain combines TRBV21-1 with TRBJ1-5. TRBV21-1 is a recognized pseudogene. CDR3 size: 15 residues. The CDR3 sequence is CASSKFRGPRQPQHF. The CDR3 region has the DNA TGTGCCAGCAGCAAATTCCGAGGGCCTCGGCAGCCCCAGCATTTT.

This rearrangement joins TRBV19 to TRBJ2-1, with D possibly matching TRBD2 (7 bases). Germline V lookup: CDR1 LNHDA, CDR2 SQIVND (reference sequence). Trimming cost V 4 bases and J 5 bases, with 12 bases left between them. This CDR3 spans 14 amino acids. The CDR3 loop is CASSTGGRNNEQFF. DNA of the CDR3: TGTGCCAGTAGTACGGGGGGCAGGAACAATGAGCAGTTCTTC.

The chain couples TRBV4-2 to TRBJ2-7; 10 bases line up with TRBD2. Trimming took 0 bases from V and 2 from J; bases not matched to a gene: 16. This CDR3 comprises 20 residues. Germline values: CDR1 LGHNA, CDR2 YNFKEQ. The CDR3: CASSQEGLIAGGRLPYEQYF. In DNA, the CDR3 is TGTGCCAGCAGCCAAGAGGGACTTATAGCGGGGGGCCGCCTACCCTACGAGCAGTACTTC.

The chain uses TRBV19 and TRBJ1-1; 8 nucleotides match TRBD1. CDR1 is LNHDA and CDR2 is SQIVND in the germline V gene (reference sequence). The CDR3 runs to 16 residues. V was clipped by 2 bases and J by 0 bases; unmatched bases: 5. CDR3 protein: CASSITGGYMNTEAFF. The CDR3 DNA follows: TGTGCCAGTAGTATAACAGGGGGGTACATGAACACTGAAGCTTTCTTT.

V and J are TRBV7-3 and TRBJ2-1, with 11 bases identical to TRBD2. Germline V CDR1 and CDR2: SGHTA, FQGTGA. The CDR3 length is 16 residues. J lost 4 bases, V lost 5 bases, and 7 bases had no gene match. CDR3 amino acids: CASSMQASGGYNEQFF. In DNA form, the CDR3 reads TGTGCCAGCAGCATGCAGGCTAGCGGGGGGTACAATGAGCAGTTCTTC.

This clone has a single count. The CDR3 nucleotides read TGTGCCAGCAGCTTGTCTGGGGACGCTGGAAACACCATATATTTT. Encoded protein: CASSLSGDAGNTIYF. The chain is built from TRBV5-5 and TRBJ1-3; D possibly corresponds to TRBD1 (5 bases). The CDR3 covers 15 residues. Germline CDR1 SGHKS, CDR2 YYEKEE (reference sequence). Trimming stripped 1 base from V and 2 bases from J, with 10 bases between. The whole variable domain, filled in from reference TRBV5-5 and TRBJ1-3, reads DAGVTQSPTHLIKTRGQQVTLRCSPISGHKSVSWYQQVLGQGPQFIFQYYEKEERGRGNFPDRFSARQFPNYSSELNVNALLLGDSALYLCASSLSGDAGNTIYFGEGSWLTVV.